This T cell receptor beta chain was recovered during a study of shared clonotypes between healthy human individuals. The method was immunoSEQ multiplex PCR; TCRdb's version includes in-frame clones alone and lacks a portion of them. The table shows about 2.4 million clones, with 93% occurring only once. Per germline, CDR1 SGHRS and CDR2 YFSETQ. Trimming at V came to 4 bases and at J to 8 bases, leaving 5 bases not matched to a gene. The CDR3 is made up of 13 amino acids. Study-wide results and limits: When compared with the clonotypes that were shared by all four sorted-subset donors, the non-shared clonotypes turned out to have lower generation probabilities.

Of note for this clone: Its antigen remains unknown.

The sequence came from a man aged 18 to 29 in good health. Some clones in this sample may be carry-over from other donors' samples. V usage is TRBV5-1 and J usage is TRBJ2-1; 8 bases are shared with TRBD2. The specimen was naive CD4+ T cells from PBMCs. The subset is: CD45RA+ positively selected. The CDR3 DNA is TGCGCCAGCAGCCGACTAGCGAAGGATGAGCAGTTCTTC. It yields the protein CASSRLAKDEQFF. Looking up the rest from reference TRBV5-1 and TRBJ2-1 gives the full variable domain: KAGVTQTPRYLIKTRGQQVTLSCSPISGHRSVSWYQQTPGQGLQFLFEYFSETQRNKGNFPGRFSGRQFSNSRSEMNVSTLELGDSALYLCASSRLAKDEQFFGPGTRLTVL.